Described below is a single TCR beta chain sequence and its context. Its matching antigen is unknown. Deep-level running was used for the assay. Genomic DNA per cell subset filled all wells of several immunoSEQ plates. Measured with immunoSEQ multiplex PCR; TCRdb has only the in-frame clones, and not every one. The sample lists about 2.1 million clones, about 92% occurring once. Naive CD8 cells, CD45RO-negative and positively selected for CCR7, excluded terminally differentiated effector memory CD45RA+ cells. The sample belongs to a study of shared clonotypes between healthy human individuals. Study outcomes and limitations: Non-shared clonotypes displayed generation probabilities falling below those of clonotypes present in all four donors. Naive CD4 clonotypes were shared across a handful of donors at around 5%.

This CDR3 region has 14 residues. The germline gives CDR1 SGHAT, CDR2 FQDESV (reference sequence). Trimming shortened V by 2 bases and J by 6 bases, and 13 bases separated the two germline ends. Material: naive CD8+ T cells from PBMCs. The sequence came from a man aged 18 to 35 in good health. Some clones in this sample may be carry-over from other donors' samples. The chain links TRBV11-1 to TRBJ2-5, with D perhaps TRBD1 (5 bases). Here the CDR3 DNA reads TGTGCCAGCAGCTTACCAGGGAATGCGAAGACCCAGTACTTC. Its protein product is CASSLPGNAKTQYF.